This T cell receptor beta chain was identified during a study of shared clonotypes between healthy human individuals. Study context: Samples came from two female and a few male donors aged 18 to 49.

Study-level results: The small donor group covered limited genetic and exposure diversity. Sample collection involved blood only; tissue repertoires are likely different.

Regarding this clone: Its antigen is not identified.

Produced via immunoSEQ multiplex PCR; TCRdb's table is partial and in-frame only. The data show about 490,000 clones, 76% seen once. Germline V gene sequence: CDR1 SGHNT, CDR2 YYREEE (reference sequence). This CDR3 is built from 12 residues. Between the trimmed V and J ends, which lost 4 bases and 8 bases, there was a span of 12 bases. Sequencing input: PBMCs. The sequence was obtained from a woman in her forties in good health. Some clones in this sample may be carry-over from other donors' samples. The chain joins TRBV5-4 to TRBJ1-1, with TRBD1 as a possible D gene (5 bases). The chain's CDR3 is CASSGRVSEAFF. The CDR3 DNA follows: TGTGCCAGCAGCGGCAGGGTTTCAGAAGCTTTCTTT.